This T cell receptor beta chain was sequenced during a study of T cells in Graves' hyperthyroidism and ophthalmopathy (dated by TCRdb to about 2019). At the level of the whole study: Peripheral blood samples were taken at the time of initial diagnosis, prior to any treatment. An independent validation cohort of around 20 hyperthyroidism patients and some 15 patients who later progressed to ophthalmopathy tested prospective prediction of ophthalmopathy. The roughly 94 discovery patients were randomly split 7:3 into training and test sets. Once sampling was done, hyperthyroidism patients were given methimazole at a starting dose of 30 mg daily, whereas ophthalmopathy patients were given high-dose intravenous methylprednisolone. According to the paper, TCR Vbeta CDR3 sequencing was carried out on 135 peripheral blood samples, which came from some 41 ophthalmopathy, about 75 hyperthyroidism and about 17 progressor patients. Thyroid tissue and blood T-cell repertoires from six Graves' hyperthyroidism patients were also compared in the study. A discovery cohort of around 100 patients, fewer than 50 with Graves' ophthalmopathy and fewer than 65 with stable Graves' hyperthyroidism, was used to find distinguishing TCR V-J signatures.

Stable Graves' hyperthyroidism was defined as no progression to ophthalmopathy during 18 months of follow-up. Hyperthyroidism patients were aged 18 to 65 years and newly diagnosed, with disease duration of less than 2 months. Any patient with an uncontrolled infection, another autoimmune disease, pregnancy or lactation was excluded. Diagnoses were based on clinical symptoms, serum thyroxine and TRAb, thyroid ultrasound and orbital computed tomography. PBMCs were isolated from 10 ml of fresh peripheral blood by Ficoll-Paque density gradient centrifugation. Total RNA was extracted using Trizol reagent, and RNA quality was assessed on an Agilent 2100 Bioanalyzer. The TCR beta CDR3 regions were amplified from the RNA transcripts. The TCR CDR3 was subjected to a first round of RT-PCR using the HTBI primer set and the Qiagen OneStep RT-PCR kit. The libraries were constructed in a second round of multiplex PCR and then size-selected and purified. Paired-end sequencing of the libraries was performed with 100 bp reads on an Illumina HiSeq2000. Under the source paper's analysis protocol: SOAPnuke was used to process the raw data, with reads discarded if the reads contained adapters or uncalled bases, had a mean Phred below 15, or lacked an exact constant-primer or identifier match. High-quality paired reads were merged using COPE v1.2.5, and each unique nucleotide sequence was defined as a clonotype. MiTCR v1.1 was used to align the clonotypes against IMGT TRBV, TRBD and TRBJ reference segments. The analysis was restricted to V-J combinations with a frequency above 0.0001, which together covered 99.2% of the repertoires. A TCS score was defined as the ratio between F50 (clonal expansion) and ExV (chaos), using BLOSUM62-based TCRdist between CDR3 peptides within each V-J. Welch's t-statistics and random forest reduced roughly 500 V-J features to some 14, which were used in a naive Bayes classifier (R e1071). TCRdb applied fastp at Q25 and MiXCR to the public reads, then kept only in-frame beta chains. One record per CDR3 amino acid sequence lists the most common genes and DNA. The V and J calls shown here were made by TCRdb, not taken from the authors' results. Here the sample has a few hundred thousand distinct CDR3 sequences; 20% occur a single time. The ten largest account for around a quarter of the sample.

Study-wide conclusions, independent of this receptor: In validation, progression to ophthalmopathy was predicted by the model with 55% to 71% sensitivity and approximately 78% specificity, a median of about 6.8 months before onset. A model built on a 13 V-J signature distinguished ophthalmopathy from stable hyperthyroidism, reaching around 88% sensitivity and around 81% specificity in cross-validation and 80%/75% in testing. No statistical method was used to fix the sample size in advance, and group allocation was not hidden from the investigators. Blood samples also contained most of the expanded thyroid clonotypes (frequency above 0.001), which suggests that blood repertoires may reflect thyroid immune responses.

At least ten counts were recorded for this clonotype. What antigen it recognizes has not been identified. No much larger clonotype is one base removed from it; base qualities were not supplied. Relative to germline, V is 3 bases shorter and J is 4 bases shorter, with 12 bases between their ends. Reading from cysteine to phenylalanine, the CDR3 counts 14 amino acids. The DNA shown is the 42-base CDR3, in frame from base 1. The chain is assembled from TRBV12-3 or TRBV12-4 and TRBJ1-2; 6 matching bases give a weak D call of TRBD1. This TCR derives from a man younger than 35 with Graves' hyperthyroidism. Sequencing input: blood. For the CDR3, the sequence is CASSLTQGIYGYTF. The DNA sequence follows: TGTGCCAGCAGTTTGACCCAGGGGATCTATGGCTACACCTTC.